The 10 T cell receptor beta chains below come from one sample, sequenced in a study of blood T cell repertoires in COVID-19. Sequenced by immunoSEQ multiplex PCR; TCRdb stores in-frame clones only, minus some. The sample has around 250,000 clones; about 83% are singletons. Sequencing was performed on peripheral blood. Source of these receptors: a man at least 80 years old with acute or convalescent COVID-19.

The genes are TRBV3-1 (or the pseudogene TRBV3-2) and TRBJ1-1; TRBD1 matches at 8 bases. V shed 4 bases, J shed 1 base, and the junction held 11 bases outside the gene matches. This CDR3 is built from 17 residues. Germline assignment: CDR1 LGHDT and CDR2 YNNKEL (reference sequence). DNA of the CDR3: TGTGCCAGCAGCCCCAGGACAGGGCTAGTAGGGAACACTGAAGCTTTCTTT. Amino acid sequence: CASSPRTGLVGNTEAFF.

The chain links TRBV6-1 to TRBJ1-6; 8 bases fit TRBD1. This CDR3 has 20 amino acids. The germline V gene has CDR1 MNHNS and CDR2 SASEGT. V lost 4 bases to trimming and J lost 3 bases; unmatched junction nucleotides: 17. CDR3 bases: TGTGCCAGCAGTGCAGGATACCGAACCGAGACAGGGGACTATAATTCACCCCTCCACTTT. It yields the protein CASSAGYRTETGDYNSPLHF.

The chain combines TRBV28 with TRBJ1-5, with no clear D. CDR1 is MDHEN and CDR2 is SYDVKM in the germline V gene. Trimming stripped 7 bases from V and 4 bases from J, with 14 bases between. This CDR3 has 14 amino acids. The CDR3 region is CASMRVARNQPQHF. CDR3 DNA: TGTGCCAGCATGCGGGTTGCACGAAATCAGCCCCAGCATTTT.

This sequence joins TRBV5-1 and TRBJ2-1, with 13 bases fitting TRBD2. The CDR3 runs to 19 residues. Per the germline V gene, CDR1 is SGHRS and CDR2 is YFSETQ. The V segment lost 4 bases and the J segment 5 bases; nucleotides outside the gene matches: 15. The CDR3 loop reads CASSSRLAGGQLIDNEQFF. In nucleotides, the CDR3 is TGCGCCAGCAGCAGTCGACTAGCGGGAGGCCAACTTATCGACAATGAGCAGTTCTTC. The variable domain in full, with the rest retrieved from reference TRBV5-1 and TRBJ2-1, is KAGVTQTPRYLIKTRGQQVTLSCSPISGHRSVSWYQQTPGQGLQFLFEYFSETQRNKGNFPGRFSGRQFSNSRSEMNVSTLELGDSALYLCASSSRLAGGQLIDNEQFFGPGTRLTVL.

In this sample, this clone turned up once. This sequence joins TRBV18 and TRBJ2-2; 9 positions match TRBD1. Germline-derived CDR1 and CDR2 are KGHSH and LQKENI. The CDR3 sequence is 19 residues long. Trimming took 2 bases from V and 0 from J; bases not matched to a gene: 10. Here the CDR3 reads CASSPTPGQGGSNTGELFF. For the CDR3, the DNA is TGTGCCAGCTCACCAACTCCGGGACAGGGAGGATCGAACACCGGGGAGCTGTTTTTT.

The chain uses TRBV6-1 and TRBJ1-2; tentatively, D is TRBD1 (6 bases). The CDR3 runs to 16 residues. Germline V gene data show CDR1 as MNHNS and CDR2 as SASEGT. The V and J ends lost 2 bases and 2 bases respectively, with 15 bases between them. CDR3 loop: CASSESSGTLNYGYTF. The CDR3 bases are TGTGCCAGCAGTGAATCGTCGGGGACACTAAACTATGGCTACACCTTC.

Turning to this clone: Other DNA sequences in the sample encode the same CDR3. The genes are TRBV5-1 and TRBJ1-2; perhaps TRBD1 as D (5 bases). Trimming took 2 bases from V and 5 from J, leaving 10 bases between them. Germline CDR1 SGHRS, CDR2 YFSETQ. This CDR3 has 13 residues. In DNA, the CDR3 is TGCGCCAGCAGCTTAGGCGGGGCTTATGGCTACACCTTC. Translating gives CASSLGGAYGYTF.

The V gene is TRBV28, the J gene TRBJ2-5; possibly TRBD2 for D (7 bases). Germline V CDR1 and CDR2: MDHEN, SYDVKM. The V and J ends lost 7 bases and 4 bases respectively, with 19 bases between them. The CDR3 has 15 residues. Written as DNA, the CDR3 is TGTGCCAGCATCCCCCTGGTAGGGGGGGGAGAGACCCAGTACTTC. As protein: CASIPLVGGGETQYF.

This clone has at least ten counts. The V gene is TRBV2, the J gene TRBJ2-7; a weak D match, TRBD2 (6 bases). Trimming left V 7 bases short and J 7 bases short, with 23 bases between. From germline, CDR1 is SNHLY and CDR2 FYNNEI. CDR3 length equals 15 residues. The CDR3 protein is CASKIGGSSSREQYF. The CDR3 DNA follows: TGTGCCAGCAAAATCGGGGGAAGCAGTAGTAGGGAGCAGTACTTC.

The V gene is TRBV9, the J gene TRBJ2-3; 8 positions match TRBD1. This CDR3 is built from 15 residues. V gave up 2 bases and J gave up 0 bases; unmatched junction bases: 2. CDR1 SGDLS and CDR2 YYNGEE come from the germline V gene. This chain's CDR3 is CASSVWTGSTDTQYF. CDR3 in DNA: TGTGCCAGCAGCGTTTGGACAGGGAGCACAGATACGCAGTATTTT.